This T cell receptor (beta chain) appears in the sequencing data of a study of blood T cells in healthy people across ages. Primers used in a second PCR of roughly 7 to 12 cycles were a sample-barcoded 5' primer and a J-beta primer mix. TCRdb re-called the 5' RACE reads through MiXCR, storing one row per CDR3 protein. The sample lists over 600,000 distinct CDR3 sequences, 56% occurring once. J gave up 4 bases and V 1 base, and 3 bases lay outside the gene matches. The CDR3 length is 14 residues. Germline CDR1 is KGHSH and CDR2 is LQKENI. The receptor comes from a man aged 35-49 years in good health. The chain has TRBV18 and TRBJ2-5; 7 bases are a match to TRBD2. Sequences were obtained from blood. The DNA of the CDR3 is TGTGCCAGCTCACCACGGGAGGGCATAGAGACCCAGTACTTC. This translates into CASSPREGIETQYF.